A selection of T cell receptor beta chains follows, all from one sample in a study of T cells in Graves' hyperthyroidism and ophthalmopathy. TCRdb re-derived calls from the multiplex PCR reads in MiXCR, one entry per CDR3 protein. The table includes approximately 300,000 distinct CDR3 sequences, about 17% detected once. Sequencing was done on a sample of blood. Source of these receptors: a woman aged 60-75 years with Graves' ophthalmopathy. The conserved cysteine and the conserved F or W are not part of the CDR3 here. Fields, in order: V gene, J gene, CDR3 protein.

>TRBV6-1|TRBJ2-7
ASSTFRGEQY
>TRBV10-3|TRBJ2-1
AISESGVSYNEQF
>TRBV6-1|TRBJ2-1
ASRRTGVNEQF
>TRBV7-6|TRBJ1-2
ASSPQGLPYGYT
>TRBV28|TRBJ2-3
ASSFPGSTDTQY
>TRBV18|TRBJ2-2
ASSPPLAGITGELF
>TRBV6-1|TRBJ2-7
ASSEMLGTDNGYEQY
>TRBV12-3/TRBV12-4|TRBJ2-3
ASSLVQGPQY
>TRBV28|TRBJ1-2
ASSLVTAGHGYT
>TRBV5-1|TRBJ2-2
ASSPTSGTAGELF
>TRBV7-2|TRBJ1-3
ASSRSRGSGNTIY
>TRBV2|TRBJ2-7
ASIEDRLTSYEQY
>TRBV6-2/TRBV6-3|TRBJ2-5
ASSYSPDGGKY
>TRBV5-1|TRBJ2-7
ASAQLTSGSYEQY
>TRBV3-1|TRBJ2-2
ASSLTRQGWLF
>TRBV6-1|TRBJ2-7
ASTRDRVQY
>TRBV12-3/TRBV12-4|TRBJ2-1
ASSLGLASNEQF